Listed below are T cell receptor beta chains from one sample, sequenced in a study of CD4 T cells in relation to SARS-CoV-2 and coronaviruses. Sequenced by immunoSEQ multiplex PCR; TCRdb stores in-frame clones only, minus some. The table shows 35,000 to 40,000 clones, with 60% to 85% occurring only once. Their antigens are not known. Sequencing was done on a sample of memory CD4+ T cells from PBMCs, cultured in vitro. The source is an adult with COVID-19. Each CDR3 is given with its conserved first and last residue. Each record gives: J gene, D gene, V gene, CDR3 length, clone size, CDR3 DNA, CDR3 protein. D genes are given only for firm matches. Clone size is shown for a subset of rows, as once, few, many or a class of expanded clone.

j_call: TRBJ2-3
d_call: TRBD2
v_call: TRBV7-4
cdr3_length: 17
clone_size: -
cdr3_nt: TGTGCCAGCAGCTTGGAACCGACTAGCACTAGCACAGATACGCAGTATTTT
cdr3_aa: CASSLEPTSTSTDTQYF

j_call: TRBJ1-1
d_call: -
v_call: TRBV29-1
cdr3_length: 13
clone_size: -
cdr3_nt: TGCAGCGTTCGGGGGTATGGGAACACTGAAGCTTTCTTT
cdr3_aa: CSVRGYGNTEAFF

j_call: TRBJ2-5
d_call: TRBD2
v_call: TRBV27
cdr3_length: 13
clone_size: -
cdr3_nt: TGTGCCAGCACCGTAAGCGGGAGTAAGACCCAGTACTTC
cdr3_aa: CASTVSGSKTQYF

j_call: TRBJ2-5
d_call: -
v_call: TRBV5-5
cdr3_length: 17
clone_size: -
cdr3_nt: TGTGCCAGCAGCTTGCAAGTAAGGGTACCCCAACAAGAGACCCAGTACTTC
cdr3_aa: CASSLQVRVPQQETQYF

j_call: TRBJ1-2
d_call: TRBD1
v_call: TRBV6-6
cdr3_length: 13
clone_size: -
cdr3_nt: TGTGCCAGCAGTTCACAGGGGGACTATGGCTACACCTTC
cdr3_aa: CASSSQGDYGYTF

j_call: TRBJ1-4
d_call: TRBD1
v_call: TRBV7-9
cdr3_length: 16
clone_size: -
cdr3_nt: TGTGCCAGCAGCCTGGGATCCGGGACAGTCAATGAAAAACTGTTTTTT
cdr3_aa: CASSLGSGTVNEKLFF

j_call: TRBJ2-7
d_call: -
v_call: TRBV28
cdr3_length: 14
clone_size: -
cdr3_nt: TGTGCCAGCAGTTCCCCCGCTTACTCCTACGAGCAGTACTTC
cdr3_aa: CASSSPAYSYEQYF

j_call: TRBJ2-1
d_call: TRBD2
v_call: TRBV7-9
cdr3_length: 15
clone_size: -
cdr3_nt: TGTGCCAGCAGCCACGGGAGGGACCTGTACAATGAGCAGTTCTTC
cdr3_aa: CASSHGRDLYNEQFF

j_call: TRBJ2-5
d_call: -
v_call: TRBV10-3
cdr3_length: 15
clone_size: -
cdr3_nt: TGTGCCATCAGGGGCGACCGGGGGACCCAAGAGACCCAGTACTTC
cdr3_aa: CAIRGDRGTQETQYF

j_call: TRBJ2-1
d_call: -
v_call: TRBV29-1
cdr3_length: 14
clone_size: -
cdr3_nt: TGCAGCGTCGTACAAGCGGGTATTCGTTGGGAGCAGTTCTTC
cdr3_aa: CSVVQAGIRWEQFF

j_call: TRBJ1-6
d_call: -
v_call: TRBV7-2
cdr3_length: 16
clone_size: -
cdr3_nt: TGTGCCAGCAGCTTAGCGGGGCAGGGTAGGAATTCACCCCTCCACTTT
cdr3_aa: CASSLAGQGRNSPLHF

j_call: TRBJ1-4
d_call: -
v_call: TRBV3-1/TRBV3-2
cdr3_length: 15
clone_size: -
cdr3_nt: TGTGCCAGCAGCCAATTATGGGACTTGAAGGAAAAACTGTTTTTT
cdr3_aa: CASSQLWDLKEKLFF

j_call: TRBJ2-3
d_call: TRBD1
v_call: TRBV15
cdr3_length: 18
clone_size: -
cdr3_nt: TGTGCCACCAGCAGAGACGTGGGGACAGTCCCTCGCACAGATACGCAGTATTTT
cdr3_aa: CATSRDVGTVPRTDTQYF

j_call: TRBJ2-1
d_call: -
v_call: TRBV20-1
cdr3_length: 11
clone_size: few
cdr3_nt: TGCAGTGCTAGAGACCTTGCCGAGCAGTTCTTC
cdr3_aa: CSARDLAEQFF

j_call: TRBJ2-1
d_call: TRBD2
v_call: TRBV3-1/TRBV3-2
cdr3_length: 16
clone_size: -
cdr3_nt: TGTGCCAGCAGTACTAGCGGGACTCCCAAAGACAATGAGCAGTTCTTC
cdr3_aa: CASSTSGTPKDNEQFF

j_call: TRBJ2-3
d_call: -
v_call: TRBV28
cdr3_length: 15
clone_size: -
cdr3_nt: TGTGCCAGCAGTTTACTCGAGGTTTTCACAGATACGCAGTATTTT
cdr3_aa: CASSLLEVFTDTQYF

j_call: TRBJ2-5
d_call: -
v_call: TRBV5-8
cdr3_length: 17
clone_size: -
cdr3_nt: TGTGCCAGCAGCTTGTGGGACTCAGAGGGCTCCCAAGAGACCCAGTACTTC
cdr3_aa: CASSLWDSEGSQETQYF

j_call: TRBJ2-2
d_call: -
v_call: TRBV12-3/TRBV12-4
cdr3_length: 13
clone_size: -
cdr3_nt: TGTGCCAGCAGCCAACTCGACACCGGGGAGCTGTTTTTT
cdr3_aa: CASSQLDTGELFF

j_call: TRBJ2-5
d_call: -
v_call: TRBV30
cdr3_length: 15
clone_size: -
cdr3_nt: TGTGCCTGGAGTGTAGGACAGCGGAACCAAGAGACCCAGTACTTC
cdr3_aa: CAWSVGQRNQETQYF

j_call: TRBJ2-7
d_call: -
v_call: TRBV11-2
cdr3_length: 17
clone_size: -
cdr3_nt: TGTGCCAGCAGCCCCGCCCAGCGGTATGGGCTACGGTACGAGCAGTACTTC
cdr3_aa: CASSPAQRYGLRYEQYF

j_call: TRBJ2-5
d_call: -
v_call: TRBV18
cdr3_length: 12
clone_size: -
cdr3_nt: TGTGCCAGCTCACCACCCCGGGAGACCCAGTACTTC
cdr3_aa: CASSPPRETQYF

j_call: TRBJ2-2
d_call: -
v_call: TRBV11-2
cdr3_length: 13
clone_size: -
cdr3_nt: TGTGCCAGCAGCCCCACAAACACCGGGGAGCTGTTTTTT
cdr3_aa: CASSPTNTGELFF

j_call: TRBJ2-5
d_call: -
v_call: TRBV20-1
cdr3_length: 10
clone_size: -
cdr3_nt: TGCAGTGCTAGAGAGGAGACCCAGTACTTC
cdr3_aa: CSAREETQYF

j_call: TRBJ1-1
d_call: -
v_call: TRBV29-1
cdr3_length: 11
clone_size: -
cdr3_nt: TGCAGCGTTGCAGGGGTGACTGAAGCTTTCTTT
cdr3_aa: CSVAGVTEAFF

j_call: TRBJ2-3
d_call: TRBD2
v_call: TRBV29-1
cdr3_length: 14
clone_size: -
cdr3_nt: TGCAGCGTCGGACTAGCCGTCCCGAGGGGTACGCAGTATTTT
cdr3_aa: CSVGLAVPRGTQYF

j_call: TRBJ1-4
d_call: -
v_call: TRBV30
cdr3_length: 19
clone_size: -
cdr3_nt: TGTGCCTGGAGTGTTTGGTCAGGGGACTTGGGACTCGACGATGAAAAACTGTTTTTT
cdr3_aa: CAWSVWSGDLGLDDEKLFF

j_call: TRBJ1-5
d_call: TRBD1
v_call: TRBV6-6
cdr3_length: 15
clone_size: -
cdr3_nt: TGTGCCAGCAGCCGCACAGGGGATAGCAATCAGCCCCAGCATTTT
cdr3_aa: CASSRTGDSNQPQHF

j_call: TRBJ2-2
d_call: TRBD2
v_call: TRBV19
cdr3_length: 14
clone_size: -
cdr3_nt: TGTGCCAGTAGGACAAGCGGGAGGATCGGGGAGCTGTTTTTT
cdr3_aa: CASRTSGRIGELFF

j_call: TRBJ1-3
d_call: TRBD1
v_call: TRBV28
cdr3_length: 11
clone_size: -
cdr3_nt: TGTGCCAGCAGGCAGGGGGACACCATATATTTT
cdr3_aa: CASRQGDTIYF

j_call: TRBJ2-6
d_call: -
v_call: TRBV28
cdr3_length: 17
clone_size: -
cdr3_nt: TGTGCCAGCAGTTCCGTCGGGCAGGGGTCTGGGGCCAACGTCCTGACTTTC
cdr3_aa: CASSSVGQGSGANVLTF

j_call: TRBJ1-2
d_call: TRBD1
v_call: TRBV7-9
cdr3_length: 13
clone_size: -
cdr3_nt: TGTGCCAGCAGCGAACGGGACAGGGGTGGCTACACCTTC
cdr3_aa: CASSERDRGGYTF

j_call: TRBJ1-4
d_call: -
v_call: TRBV7-9
cdr3_length: 12
clone_size: few
cdr3_nt: TGTGCCAGCAGCTTACAGGGTGAAAAACTGTTTTTT
cdr3_aa: CASSLQGEKLFF

j_call: TRBJ2-7
d_call: -
v_call: TRBV28
cdr3_length: 16
clone_size: -
cdr3_nt: TGTGCCAGCAGCCTTCCTCGTATTGGGGTCTCCTACGAGCAGTACTTC
cdr3_aa: CASSLPRIGVSYEQYF

j_call: TRBJ2-5
d_call: TRBD1
v_call: TRBV5-1
cdr3_length: 14
clone_size: few
cdr3_nt: TGCGCCAGCGGAGAGACAGGGGCCCAAGAGACCCAGTACTTC
cdr3_aa: CASGETGAQETQYF

j_call: TRBJ2-5
d_call: TRBD1
v_call: TRBV25-1
cdr3_length: 16
clone_size: few
cdr3_nt: TGTGCCAGCAGTGACTGGGACAGGGGAGCCGTAGAGACCCAGTACTTC
cdr3_aa: CASSDWDRGAVETQYF

j_call: TRBJ2-7
d_call: TRBD2
v_call: TRBV11-2
cdr3_length: 14
clone_size: few
cdr3_nt: TGTGCCAGCAGTCGACTAGCGGGACCCTACGAGCAGTACTTC
cdr3_aa: CASSRLAGPYEQYF

j_call: TRBJ2-1
d_call: -
v_call: TRBV7-3
cdr3_length: 12
clone_size: -
cdr3_nt: TGTGCCAGCAGCTTTGGGGGAGACGAGCAGTTCTTC
cdr3_aa: CASSFGGDEQFF

j_call: TRBJ1-6
d_call: -
v_call: TRBV15
cdr3_length: 14
clone_size: -
cdr3_nt: TGTGCCACCAGCGCCCGGTTGGACGATTCACCCCTCCACTTT
cdr3_aa: CATSARLDDSPLHF

j_call: TRBJ1-2
d_call: -
v_call: TRBV21-1
cdr3_length: 15
clone_size: -
cdr3_nt: TGTGCCAGCAGCAAAGGCCAGGGCCCCACTAAAGGCTACACCTTC
cdr3_aa: CASSKGQGPTKGYTF

j_call: TRBJ2-4
d_call: TRBD2
v_call: TRBV7-9
cdr3_length: 15
clone_size: -
cdr3_nt: TGTGCCAGCAGTCCTACGGGGGGGACCAAAAACATTCAGTACTTC
cdr3_aa: CASSPTGGTKNIQYF

j_call: TRBJ2-2
d_call: TRBD1
v_call: TRBV28
cdr3_length: 13
clone_size: -
cdr3_nt: TGTGCCAGCACAACAGGGGACACCGGGGAGCTGTTTTTT
cdr3_aa: CASTTGDTGELFF

j_call: TRBJ2-7
d_call: TRBD2
v_call: TRBV18
cdr3_length: 14
clone_size: -
cdr3_nt: TGTGCCAGCTCACTGGCTAGCGGCGTCTACGAGCAGTACTTC
cdr3_aa: CASSLASGVYEQYF

j_call: TRBJ2-2
d_call: -
v_call: TRBV5-4
cdr3_length: 15
clone_size: -
cdr3_nt: TGTGCCAGCAGCTTGGCCGGGATTAACACCGGGGAGCTGTTTTTT
cdr3_aa: CASSLAGINTGELFF

j_call: TRBJ1-3
d_call: -
v_call: TRBV6-5
cdr3_length: 14
clone_size: -
cdr3_nt: TGTGCCAGCAGCCAAAAAAGGGTGGGAAACACCATATATTTT
cdr3_aa: CASSQKRVGNTIYF

j_call: TRBJ1-2
d_call: -
v_call: TRBV5-5
cdr3_length: 17
clone_size: -
cdr3_nt: TGTGCCAGCAGCTCGGACAGCTTGGGGGGTGTCAGCTATGGCTACACCTTC
cdr3_aa: CASSSDSLGGVSYGYTF

j_call: TRBJ1-1
d_call: -
v_call: TRBV2
cdr3_length: 12
clone_size: -
cdr3_nt: TGTGCCAGCAGTGAAGCAAGGGGATCTGGTTTCTTT
cdr3_aa: CASSEARGSGFF

j_call: TRBJ2-7
d_call: TRBD2
v_call: TRBV7-2
cdr3_length: 17
clone_size: -
cdr3_nt: TGTGCCAGCAGCTTAATGCTAGCGGGAAATAGACCCTACGAGCAGTACTTC
cdr3_aa: CASSLMLAGNRPYEQYF

j_call: TRBJ2-2
d_call: -
v_call: TRBV5-4
cdr3_length: 14
clone_size: -
cdr3_nt: TGTGCCAGCAGCTTGCGAGTCAACACCGGGGAGCTGTTTTTT
cdr3_aa: CASSLRVNTGELFF

j_call: TRBJ2-7
d_call: -
v_call: TRBV9
cdr3_length: 16
clone_size: -
cdr3_nt: TGTGCCAGCAGCCCAAGAACGGACAGATTCCCTTACGAGCAGTACTTC
cdr3_aa: CASSPRTDRFPYEQYF

j_call: TRBJ1-2
d_call: -
v_call: TRBV30
cdr3_length: 13
clone_size: -
cdr3_nt: TGTGCCTGGAGAGGGGGGGCGCTAGGTGGCTACACCTTC
cdr3_aa: CAWRGGALGGYTF